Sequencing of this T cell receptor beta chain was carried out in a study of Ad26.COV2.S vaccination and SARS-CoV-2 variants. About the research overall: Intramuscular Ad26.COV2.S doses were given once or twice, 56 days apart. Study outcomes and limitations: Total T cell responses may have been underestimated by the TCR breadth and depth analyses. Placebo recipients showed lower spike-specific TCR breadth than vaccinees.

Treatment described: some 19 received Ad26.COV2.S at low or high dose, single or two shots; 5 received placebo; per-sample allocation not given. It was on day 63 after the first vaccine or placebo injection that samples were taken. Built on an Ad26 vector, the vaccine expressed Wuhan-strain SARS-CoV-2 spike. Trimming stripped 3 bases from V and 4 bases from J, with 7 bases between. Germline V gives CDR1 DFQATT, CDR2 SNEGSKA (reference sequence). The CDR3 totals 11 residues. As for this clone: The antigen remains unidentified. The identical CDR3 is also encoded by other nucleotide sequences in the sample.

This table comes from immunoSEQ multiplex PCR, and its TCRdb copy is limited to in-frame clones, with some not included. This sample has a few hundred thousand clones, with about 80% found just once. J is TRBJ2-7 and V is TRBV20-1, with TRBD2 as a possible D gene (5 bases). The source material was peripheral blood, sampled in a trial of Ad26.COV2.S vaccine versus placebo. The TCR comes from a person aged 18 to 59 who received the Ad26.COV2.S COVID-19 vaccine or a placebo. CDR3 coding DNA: TGCAGTGCTAGTCGAGGGTACGAGCAGTACTTC. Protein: CSASRGYEQYF.